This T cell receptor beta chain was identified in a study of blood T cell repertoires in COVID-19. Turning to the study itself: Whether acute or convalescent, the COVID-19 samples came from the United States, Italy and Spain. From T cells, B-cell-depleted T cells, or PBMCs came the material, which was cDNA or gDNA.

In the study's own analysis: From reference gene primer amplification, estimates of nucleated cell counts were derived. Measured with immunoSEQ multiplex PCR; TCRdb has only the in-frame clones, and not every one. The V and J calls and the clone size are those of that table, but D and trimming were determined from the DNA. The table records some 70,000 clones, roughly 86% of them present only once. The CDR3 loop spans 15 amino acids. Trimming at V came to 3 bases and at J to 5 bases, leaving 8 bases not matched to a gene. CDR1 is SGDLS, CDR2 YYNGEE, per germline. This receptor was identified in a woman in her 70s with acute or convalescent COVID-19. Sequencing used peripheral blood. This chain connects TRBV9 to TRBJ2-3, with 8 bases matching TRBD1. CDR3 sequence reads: CASSASTGVQDTQYF. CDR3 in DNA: TGTGCCAGCAGCGCTTCGACAGGGGTACAAGATACGCAGTATTTT.